This TCR beta chain originates from a study of T cells in Graves' hyperthyroidism and ophthalmopathy. Amplified TCR beta CDR3 regions came from RNA transcripts. The primer set for the first-round RT-PCR of the TCR CDR3 was HTBI. In TCRdb, the multiplex PCR reads were re-called with MiXCR into one record per CDR3 protein. In the table there are almost 500,000 distinct CDR3 sequences, around a fifth of which are singletons. The specimen sequenced was blood. The receptor was isolated from a woman aged 70 to 79 with Graves' ophthalmopathy.

In DNA form, the CDR3 reads TGTGCCAGCAGCTCCTCCTCAGTCCAGGGAGGGGAGACCCAGTACTTC. Amino acids: CASSSSSVQGGETQYF. V usage is TRBV11-2 and J usage is TRBJ2-5, with 7 bases that match TRBD2. CDR1 and CDR2 (germline): SGHAT, FQNNGV. V lost 4 bases to trimming and J lost 5 bases; unmatched junction nucleotides: 13. The CDR3 sequence is 16 residues long. The variable domain in full, with the rest retrieved from reference TRBV11-2 and TRBJ2-5, is EAGVAQSPRYKIIEKRQSVAFWCNPISGHATLYWYQQILGQGPKLLIQFQNNGVVDDSQLPKDRFSAERLKGVDSTLKIQPAKLEDSAVYLCASSSSSVQGGETQYFGPGTRLLVL.